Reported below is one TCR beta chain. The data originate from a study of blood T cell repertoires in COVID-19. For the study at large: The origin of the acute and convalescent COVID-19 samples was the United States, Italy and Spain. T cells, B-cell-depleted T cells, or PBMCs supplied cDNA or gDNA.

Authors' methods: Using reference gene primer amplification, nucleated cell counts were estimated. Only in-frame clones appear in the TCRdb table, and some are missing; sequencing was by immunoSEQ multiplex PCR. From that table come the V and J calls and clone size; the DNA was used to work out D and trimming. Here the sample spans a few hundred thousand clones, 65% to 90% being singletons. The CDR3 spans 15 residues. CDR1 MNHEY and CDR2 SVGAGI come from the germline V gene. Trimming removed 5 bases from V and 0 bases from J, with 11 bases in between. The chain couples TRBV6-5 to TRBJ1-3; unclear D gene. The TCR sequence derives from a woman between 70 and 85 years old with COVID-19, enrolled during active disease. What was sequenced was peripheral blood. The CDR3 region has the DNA TGTGCCAGCAGTCCGAGACTTCTCTCTGGAAACACCATATATTTT. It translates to CASSPRLLSGNTIYF.